What follows describes a single T cell receptor beta chain. What it recognizes is unknown. Trimming cost V 0 bases and J 2 bases, with 4 bases left between them. In germline, CDR1 is SGHRS, CDR2 YFSETQ. This CDR3 is 13 amino acids long. Individual cDNA molecules were tagged with unique molecular identifiers, the study reported. A single record per CDR3 protein comes from TCRdb applying MiXCR to the 5' RACE reads. Among roughly 50,000 distinct CDR3 sequences, around 8% were seen once, and the ten largest hold around 4%. This record comes from a study of early T cells in non-severe SARS-CoV-2 infection. Study-level results: Sequences matched to VDJdb favored anti-spike CD8 responses, while private and CD4 specificities were missed.

The specimen was whole blood. This rearrangement joins TRBV5-1 to TRBJ2-3; D is unclear. The TCR comes from an adult who was a healthcare worker with PCR-confirmed SARS-CoV-2 infection or an uninfected control (not recorded which). The CDR3 spells CASSLDFTDTQYF. In DNA form, the CDR3 reads TGCGCCAGCAGCTTGGACTTCACAGATACGCAGTATTTT. The variable domain in full, completed from reference TRBV5-1 and TRBJ2-3, reads KAGVTQTPRYLIKTRGQQVTLSCSPISGHRSVSWYQQTPGQGLQFLFEYFSETQRNKGNFPGRFSGRQFSNSRSEMNVSTLELGDSALYLCASSLDFTDTQYFGPGTRLTVL.